The rows below give T cell receptor beta chains drawn from one sample of a study of glioma-infiltrating T cells after dendritic cell vaccination. Generated by immunoSEQ multiplex PCR, the TCRdb table keeps only in-frame clones and is missing some. In the table there are around 90,000 clones, about 80% of which are singletons. The sequences come from blood, collected before dendritic cell vaccination. These receptors were taken from a human donor with glioblastoma. Each CDR3 is given with its conserved first and last residue. The D gene is left open where the match is weak.

>TRBV5-4|TRBD1|TRBJ2-5
CASSMTGVRETQYF
>TRBV18|-|TRBJ2-3
CASSPLGAVADTQYF
>TRBV18|-|TRBJ1-1
CASSPTAVRLPEAFF
>TRBV28|-|TRBJ2-7
CASSLIGVWARAHEQYF
>TRBV18|-|TRBJ2-7
CASSPRRDYEQYF
>TRBV5-1|TRBD1|TRBJ1-1
CASSFLRGQVNTEAFF
>TRBV5-1|TRBD1|TRBJ2-1
CASSPSGQDNEQFF
>TRBV5-1|-|TRBJ2-7
CASSFSQGAHEQYF
>TRBV5-1|TRBD2|TRBJ2-7
CASSPSPAGGYYEQYF
>TRBV5-1|TRBD2|TRBJ2-1
CASSSRGGFFYEQFF
>TRBV27|-|TRBJ2-1
CASSFTSTGRGGEQFF
>TRBV9|-|TRBJ1-5
CACSVEGGLQPQHF
>TRBV7-8|-|TRBJ1-5
CASSFSSGGLRNQPQHF
>TRBV15|-|TRBJ2-7
CATSRDLGGGLYEQYF
>TRBV6-6|-|TRBJ1-3
CASSYSDFSGNTIYF
>TRBV7-9|-|TRBJ2-3
CASSSTGADTQYF
>TRBV2|-|TRBJ1-4
CASTRGSEKLFF
>TRBV5-4|TRBD2|TRBJ2-5
CASSLGALASGQTQYF
>TRBV5-1|TRBD1|TRBJ1-2
CASSAGTGGVNHGYTF
>TRBV9|TRBD1|TRBJ1-3
CASSPRQGGGNTIYF
>TRBV6-1|TRBD2|TRBJ2-1
CASSEGLAGVGSEQFF
>TRBV2|-|TRBJ2-3
CASSLDRIDTQYF
>TRBV5-6|TRBD1|TRBJ1-6
CASSLQGPRNSPLHF
>TRBV2|-|TRBJ2-1
CASTTQAGLANEQFF
>TRBV30|TRBD2|TRBJ2-5
CAHGLAGQETQYF
>TRBV5-1|TRBD1|TRBJ2-2
CASSSSLTGGSGELFF
>TRBV9|-|TRBJ2-3
CASSVGSVGTDTQYF
>TRBV2|TRBD1|TRBJ2-7
CASSEQGQPWNEQYF
>TRBV9|-|TRBJ1-3
CASSGEVSGNTIYF
>TRBV6-1|TRBD1|TRBJ2-2
CASSEQGVWNTGELFF
>TRBV19|-|TRBJ2-5
CASSISSWETQYF
>TRBV10-3|TRBD1|TRBJ1-5
CAISDWDRGQPQHF
>TRBV5-1|-|TRBJ2-5
CASSLARAPAGTQYF
>TRBV11-1|-|TRBJ1-2
CASSSAGHYGYTF
>TRBV6-5|TRBD1|TRBJ1-5
CASSSQGNQPQHF
>TRBV5-1|-|TRBJ1-2
CASSPDTSYGYTF
>TRBV2|-|TRBJ2-7
CASSERRQSQYEQYF
>TRBV15|-|TRBJ2-1
CATSMGRHKEVDEQFF
>TRBV30|-|TRBJ1-2
CAWSVPGRNYGYTF
>TRBV6-4|-|TRBJ1-2
CASSDGGGFGYTF
>TRBV19|-|TRBJ2-5
CASSMTEQETQYF
>TRBV19|TRBD1|TRBJ2-2
CASPGQANTGELFF
>TRBV19|TRBD1|TRBJ2-7
CASSNLRGTGSYEQYF
>TRBV15|-|TRBJ2-2
CATSRAATTVAIIGTGELFF
>TRBV7-4|-|TRBJ2-3
CASSCHRVHTDTQYF
>TRBV7-3|-|TRBJ2-7
CASSLESGGRPYEQYF
>TRBV10-3|-|TRBJ2-2
CAISENWEAGELFF
>TRBV5-4|TRBD1|TRBJ2-1
CASSPPQGDQFF
>TRBV19|TRBD1|TRBJ1-1
CASSRTGGVTEAFF
>TRBV18|-|TRBJ1-1
CASSRRFGAFF
>TRBV2|-|TRBJ2-5
CASRIELEETQYF
>TRBV6-6|-|TRBJ2-7
CASSYYYEQYF
>TRBV6-1|-|TRBJ2-7
CASFGGAPYEQYF